These 21 T cell receptor beta chains were sequenced from one sample in a study of blood T cell repertoires in COVID-19. Libraries were prepared by immunoSEQ multiplex PCR; TCRdb keeps only in-frame clonotypes and omits some of them. The sample contains around 230,000 clones, about four fifths of which appear only once. Material: peripheral blood. Every receptor here comes from a woman of 80 years or more with acute or convalescent COVID-19.

This chain connects TRBV24-1 to TRBJ2-1; TRBD1 is a possible D gene (5 bases). CDR1 and CDR2 from the germline V gene are KGHDR and SFDVKD. V dropped 3 bases and J dropped 7 bases, with 18 bases sitting between them. The CDR3 is 16 residues long. The CDR3 bases are TGTGCCACCAGTGATCCGCTCACGGAGACAGTGAATGAGCAGTTCTTC. This encodes CATSDPLTETVNEQFF.

The chain joins TRBV3-1 (or the pseudogene TRBV3-2) to TRBJ1-6; 8 bases are shared with TRBD1. Germline CDR1 is LGHDT and CDR2 is YNNKEL (reference sequence). With 4 bases clipped from V and 6 bases from J, the junction kept 5 bases outside the gene matches. The CDR3 length is 15 residues. The CDR3 nucleotides read TGTGCCAGCAGCCGCTCCGGGACAGGTAATTCACCCCTCCACTTT. This sequence encodes CASSRSGTGNSPLHF.

This chain links TRBV6-2 or TRBV6-3 with TRBJ1-1, with 8 bases fitting TRBD1. The CDR3 is made up of 17 amino acids. CDR1 and CDR2 from the germline V gene are MNHEY and SVGEGT. V lost 4 bases, J lost 5 bases, and 15 bases stayed unmatched. CDR3 DNA sequence: TGTGCCAGCAGTTCCCACCTACAGGGGGGGAGTAGGACTGAAGCTTTCTTT. It is translated as CASSSHLQGGSRTEAFF.

The chain has TRBV7-9 and TRBJ1-4; D is uncertain. Germline V lookup: CDR1 SEHNR, CDR2 FQNEAQ (reference sequence). Trimming removed 5 bases at V and 8 bases at J, with 12 bases between. CDR3 length equals 13 residues. CDR3 DNA sequence: TGTGCCAGCAGCCCAATCGCGGGGGAAAAACTGTTTTTT. Its translation is CASSPIAGEKLFF.

This chain links TRBV5-1 with TRBJ2-1, with 7 bases fitting TRBD2. This CDR3 spans 15 amino acids. Trimming removed 4 bases from V and 8 bases from J; junction bases left unmatched: 12. The germline gives CDR1 SGHRS, CDR2 YFSETQ. The CDR3: CASSPGGGPFDEQFF. DNA for the CDR3: TGCGCCAGCAGCCCCGGGGGAGGGCCATTCGATGAGCAGTTCTTC.

The CDR3 sequence is CATAGPNTEAFF. The DNA for the CDR3 is TGTGCCACCGCGGGACCGAACACTGAAGCTTTCTTT. V and J are TRBV10-3 and TRBJ1-1; tentative D call: TRBD1 (5 bases). The V gene lost 10 bases and the J gene lost 1 base, with 10 bases spanning the gap. The CDR3 is made up of 12 amino acids. Germline-derived CDR1 and CDR2 are ENHRY and SYGVKD.

This clone was seen a handful of times. One end of the junction varies from germline; a read error may be responsible. The chain joins TRBV2 to TRBJ2-7; 9 bases are a match to TRBD1. CDR1 is SNHLY and CDR2 is FYNNEI in the germline V gene. The CDR3 covers 13 residues. In DNA form, the CDR3 reads TGTGCCAGCACCGACGCCCAAGACAGGGGGACGCTTTTC. Translated: CASTDAQDRGTLF.

J is TRBJ1-1 and V is TRBV5-4; 9 bases are shared with TRBD1. Germline CDR1 is SGHNT and CDR2 is YYREEE (reference sequence). With 4 bases clipped from V and 3 bases from J, the junction kept 13 bases outside the gene matches. The CDR3 is made up of 17 amino acids. In DNA, the CDR3 is TGTGCCAGCAGCACGGGTGGTTATCGGACAGGGGACACTGAAGCTTTCTTT. This gives the protein CASSTGGYRTGDTEAFF.

The J gene is TRBJ1-2, the V gene TRBV6-5, with D unclear. From germline, CDR1 is MNHEY and CDR2 SVGAGI. Trimming pared 0 bases from V and 7 bases from J, leaving 15 bases between. The CDR3 extends over 15 amino acids. The CDR3 spells CASSYSRVPAGGYTF. The CDR3 bases are TGTGCCAGCAGTTACTCGAGAGTCCCGGCGGGTGGCTACACCTTC.

The rearrangement links TRBV6-5 to TRBJ2-2; D not resolved. V lost 2 bases and J lost 6, with 7 bases in between. The V gene's germline CDR1 is MNHEY and CDR2 SVGAGI. This CDR3 comprises 13 residues. Here the CDR3 DNA reads TGTGCCAGCAGTTACAGCGACCCCGGGGAGCTGTTTTTT. The encoded protein is CASSYSDPGELFF.

This clone was counted a single time. V is TRBV9 and J is TRBJ1-2; D is unresolved. Germline lookup yields CDR1 SGDLS and CDR2 YYNGEE. V lost 2 bases to trimming and J lost 2 bases, with 7 bases between them. The length of the CDR3 is 13 residues. The CDR3 DNA follows: TGTGCCAGCAGCGTGACACCGAACTATGGCTACACCTTC. The encoded protein is CASSVTPNYGYTF.

The chain carries TRBV5-1 and TRBJ1-1, with TRBD1 matching 7 bases. Looked up from germline, CDR1 is SGHRS and CDR2 is YFSETQ. V trimming: 5 bases; J trimming: 0 bases; junction bases outside the gene matches: 7. This CDR3 comprises 15 residues. CDR3 nucleotides: TGCGCCAGCAGGGACGCGACAGGGTTGAACACTGAAGCTTTCTTT. Residues: CASRDATGLNTEAFF.

The chain joins TRBV27 to TRBJ1-1, with 8 positions matching TRBD1. CDR1 is MNHEY and CDR2 is SMNVEV in the germline V gene (reference sequence). The CDR3 has 16 amino acids. V lost 4 bases, J lost 4 bases, and 11 bases stayed unmatched. The CDR3 DNA is TGTGCCAGCAGTTCGTTGTTCAGGGGGCAAGGCACTGAAGCTTTCTTT. It is translated as CASSSLFRGQGTEAFF.

This chain links TRBV2 with TRBJ1-6; TRBD1 might be the D (6 bases). There are 14 residues in the CDR3. V lost 5 bases, J lost 9 bases, and 14 bases lay in between. The germline V gene encodes CDR1 SNHLY and CDR2 FYNNEI. In DNA form, the CDR3 reads TGTGCCAGCAGTTTCCAGGGGTTTGGTTCACCCCTCCACTTT. Protein sequence: CASSFQGFGSPLHF.

This chain joins TRBV10-3 and TRBJ2-3; D unclear. Trimming left V 4 bases short and J 7 bases short, with 12 bases between. The CDR3 runs 13 residues. Germline values: CDR1 ENHRY, CDR2 SYGVKD. The CDR3 is CAISGRLNHTQYF. CDR3 coding DNA: TGTGCCATCAGTGGGAGATTAAACCATACGCAGTATTTT.

The rearrangement joins TRBV6-5 to TRBJ1-2; 8 bases map to TRBD1. This CDR3 comprises 15 residues. J gave up 0 bases and V 6 bases, and 6 bases lay outside the gene matches. The germline V gene encodes CDR1 MNHEY and CDR2 SVGAGI. The CDR3 loop is CASSQGAGSNYGYTF. The CDR3 nucleotides are TGTGCCAGCAGCCAGGGGGCTGGATCTAACTATGGCTACACCTTC.

This clone was seen only once. The chain employs TRBV19 and TRBJ2-5, with 9 bases identical to TRBD1. The CDR3 runs 16 residues. Germline values: CDR1 LNHDA, CDR2 SQIVND (reference sequence). V shed 3 bases, J shed 2 bases, and the junction held 7 bases outside the gene matches. The CDR3 protein is CASSIYSGQGQETQYF. DNA for the CDR3: TGTGCCAGTAGTATCTATTCAGGACAGGGGCAAGAGACCCAGTACTTC.

The gene calls are TRBV28 and TRBJ1-1; no clear D. V lost 4 bases and J lost 1, with 28 bases in between. CDR1 is MDHEN and CDR2 is SYDVKM in the germline V gene. The CDR3 has 20 residues. CDR3 amino acids: CASSSLPPRWTGWANTEAFF. CDR3 nucleotides: TGTGCCAGCAGTTCACTCCCCCCCCGATGGACTGGATGGGCGAACACTGAAGCTTTCTTT.

This clone has just one count. V and J are TRBV7-8 and TRBJ2-7; tentative D call: TRBD2 (5 bases). V lost 3 bases, J lost 0 bases, and 15 bases lay in between. The CDR3 has 16 residues. Germline V gene sequence: CDR1 SGHVS, CDR2 FQNEAQ. CDR3 in DNA: TGTGCCAGCAGCTTTCGTCGAGGGATGGGCTCCTACGAGCAGTACTTC. Translation: CASSFRRGMGSYEQYF.

This clone was observed a handful of times. The CDR3 here is CASEDRVNRNTIYF. As DNA, the CDR3 is TGCGCCAGCGAGGACAGGGTCAACAGAAACACCATATATTTT. The chain joins TRBV10-2 to TRBJ1-3, with 8 positions matching TRBD1. Trimming at V came to 8 bases and at J to 5 bases, leaving 8 bases not matched to a gene. CDR1 WSHSY and CDR2 SAAADI come from the germline V gene. There are 14 residues in the CDR3.

The chain is built from TRBV5-1 and TRBJ1-6, with 10 bases matching TRBD1. V dropped 0 bases and J dropped 0; count of bases not matched to a gene: 3. In germline, CDR1 is SGHRS, CDR2 YFSETQ. The CDR3 has 18 amino acids. DNA for the CDR3: TGCGCCAGCAGCTTGGGGGACAGGGGACTCTCCTATAATTCACCCCTCCACTTT. Its protein product is CASSLGDRGLSYNSPLHF.